This T cell receptor beta chain appears in the sequencing data of a study of cytomegalovirus exposure and HLA in healthy donors. The V end lost 3 bases, the J end lost 4 bases, and 15 bases lay between the germline ends. The CDR3 has 15 amino acids. Germline V gene lookup returns CDR1 SGHNT and CDR2 YENEEA. Sequencing used immunoSEQ multiplex PCR; TCRdb keeps in-frame clones, though not all of them. This repertoire shows about 110,000 clones, 88% found once; its top ten account for roughly 2.2%. This clonotype was obtained from a woman aged 18-29 years in good health and CMV-seronegative. The material sequenced was PBMCs. V gene TRBV11-3 combines with J gene TRBJ1-2; the D gene is possibly TRBD1 (6 bases). The CDR3 sequence is CASSFNLQGPYGYTF. In DNA, the CDR3 is TGTGCCAGCAGCTTTAACCTTCAGGGGCCCTATGGCTACACCTTC. The full variable domain, rest sourced from reference TRBV11-3 and TRBJ1-2, is EAGVVQSPRYKIIEKKQPVAFWCNPISGHNTLYWYLQNLGQGPELLIRYENEEAVDDSQLPKDRFSAERLKGVDSTLKIQPAELGDSAVYLCASSFNLQGPYGYTFGSGTRLTVV.